Listed below are T cell receptor beta chains from one sample, sequenced in a study of T cell repertoires in cytomegalovirus infection. TCRdb used MiXCR to reprocess the reads, holding one entry per CDR3 protein. The repertoire holds about 230,000 distinct CDR3 sequences, with approximately 22% as singletons. The sequencing sample was made of CD8+ T cells from PBMCs. These TCRs come from a human donor in good health (CMV status not recorded). Some clones in this sample may be carry-over from other donors' samples. Each CDR3 is given with its conserved first and last residue. The order of the fields is D gene, clone size, J gene, V gene, CDR3 protein, CDR3 DNA. A D gene is named only where the DNA matches it firmly. Size is stated for part of the rows, as once, few or many counts, or as a class when the clone is expanded.

TRBD1 few TRBJ1-2 TRBV28 CASSLEMGQNYGYTF TGTGCCAGCAGTCTAGAAATGGGACAGAACTATGGCTACACCTTC
- few TRBJ1-2 TRBV7-6 CASRAPQPYQGYTF TGTGCCAGCAGGGCACCCCAACCGTATCAAGGCTACACCTTC
- many TRBJ1-1 TRBV7-2 CASSLVTGPPFGTEAFF TGTGCCAGCAGCTTAGTAACAGGGCCCCCATTTGGGACTGAAGCTTTCTTT
TRBD2 many TRBJ2-1 TRBV20-1 CSARVPSGGDYNEQFF TGCAGTGCTAGAGTGCCTAGCGGGGGGGATTACAATGAGCAGTTCTTC
TRBD1 many TRBJ1-1 TRBV12-3/TRBV12-4 CASSSPWTGDRTEAFF TGTGCCAGCAGTTCCCCCTGGACAGGGGACAGAACTGAAGCTTTCTTT
- few TRBJ2-7 TRBV28 CASSSPLGGREQYF TGTGCCAGCAGTTCCCCCCTTGGGGGCCGGGAGCAGTACTTC
- few TRBJ2-7 TRBV29-1 CSASTAGSYEQYF TGCAGCGCGTCGACAGCGGGCTCCTACGAGCAGTACTTC
- - TRBJ1-2 TRBV7-9 CASSLAFGPSYGYTF TGTGCCAGCAGCTTAGCCTTCGGGCCTTCCTATGGCTACACCTTC
- - TRBJ2-1 TRBV7-5 CISVPEAQNRVGSYNEQFF -
- - TRBJ1-1 TRBV29-1 CSVTYPNTEAFF TGCAGCGTAACTTACCCGAACACTGAAGCTTTCTTT
TRBD2 once TRBJ2-1 TRBV7-9 CASSHSGELGNEQFF TGTGCCAGCAGCCATAGCGGGGAACTGGGAAATGAGCAGTTCTTC
- - TRBJ2-7 TRBV6-5 CASSSTLLYEQYF TGTGCCAGCAGTTCGACCCTCCTCTACGAGCAGTACTTC
- many TRBJ1-2 TRBV7-2 CASSLGTGSGYTF TGTGCCAGCAGCTTAGGCACAGGGTCCGGCTACACCTTC
- few TRBJ2-2 TRBV27 CATWGRSGELFF TGTGCCACGTGGGGAAGAAGCGGGGAGCTGTTTTTT
- few TRBJ2-2 TRBV2 CASLHTGELFF TGTGCCAGCCTACACACCGGGGAGCTGTTTTTT
TRBD2 few TRBJ2-2 TRBV6-6 CASTPRGVNTGELFF TGTGCCAGCACCCCGCGGGGGGTGAACACCGGGGAGCTGTTTTTT
TRBD1 many TRBJ2-5 TRBV28 CASSLKGQGANFQETQYF TGTGCCAGCAGTCTAAAGGGACAGGGGGCCAACTTTCAAGAGACCCAGTACTTC
TRBD2 - TRBJ2-7 TRBV4-1 CASSQAPTSYYEQYF TGCGCCAGCAGCCAAGCTCCGACTAGCTACTACGAGCAGTACTTC
- few TRBJ2-1 TRBV28 CASSHETGPGDEQFF TGTGCCAGCAGTCATGAGACAGGGCCGGGGGATGAGCAGTTCTTC
- - TRBJ2-3 TRBV2 CASTGGDSTDTQYF TGTGCCAGCACAGGGGGGGACAGCACAGATACGCAGTATTTT
TRBD1 few TRBJ1-5 TRBV28 CASSAYRGYSNQPQHF TGTGCCAGCAGTGCCTACAGGGGTTATAGCAATCAGCCCCAGCATTTT
- many TRBJ2-7 TRBV7-8 CASSASYEQYF TGTGCCAGCAGCGCCTCCTACGAGCAGTACTTC
TRBD1 - TRBJ1-2 TRBV18 CASSPSGGGNYGYTF TGTGCCAGCTCACCATCAGGGGGCGGAAACTATGGCTACACCTTC
- many TRBJ1-2 TRBV28 CASTRGYGTLYTF TGTGCCAGCACCCGGGGGTATGGAACCCTCTACACCTTC
- - TRBJ2-3 TRBV9 CASSVGSGDSSTDTQYF TGTGCCAGCAGCGTAGGGAGCGGAGACTCTAGCACAGATACGCAGTATTTT
- - TRBJ2-6 TRBV5-4 CASSLVDSGANVLTF TGTGCCAGCAGCTTGGTCGACTCTGGGGCCAACGTCCTGACTTTC
- - TRBJ2-1 TRBV11-2 CASSGSGTESYNEQFF TGTGCCAGCAGCGGCTCCGGGACGGAATCCTACAATGAGCAGTTCTTC
- few TRBJ1-1 TRBV27 CAVKTSGGTEAFF TGTGCCGTCAAAACGTCCGGGGGCACTGAAGCTTTCTTT